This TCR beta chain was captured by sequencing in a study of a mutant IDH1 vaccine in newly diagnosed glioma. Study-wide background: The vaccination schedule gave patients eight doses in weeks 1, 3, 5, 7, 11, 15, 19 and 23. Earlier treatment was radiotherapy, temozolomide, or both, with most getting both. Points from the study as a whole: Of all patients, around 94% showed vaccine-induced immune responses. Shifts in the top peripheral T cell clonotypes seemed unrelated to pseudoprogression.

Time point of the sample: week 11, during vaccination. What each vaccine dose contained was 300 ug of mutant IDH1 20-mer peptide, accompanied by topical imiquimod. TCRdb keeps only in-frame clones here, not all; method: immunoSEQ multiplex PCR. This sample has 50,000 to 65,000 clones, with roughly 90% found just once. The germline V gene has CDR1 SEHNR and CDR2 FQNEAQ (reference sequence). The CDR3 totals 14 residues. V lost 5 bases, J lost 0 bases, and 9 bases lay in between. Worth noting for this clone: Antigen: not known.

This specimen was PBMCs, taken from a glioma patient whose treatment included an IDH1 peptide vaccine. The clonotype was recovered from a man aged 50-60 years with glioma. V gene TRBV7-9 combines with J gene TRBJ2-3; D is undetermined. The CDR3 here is CASSERTSTDTQYF. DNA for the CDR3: TGTGCCAGCAGCGAGCGAACTAGCACAGATACGCAGTATTTT.